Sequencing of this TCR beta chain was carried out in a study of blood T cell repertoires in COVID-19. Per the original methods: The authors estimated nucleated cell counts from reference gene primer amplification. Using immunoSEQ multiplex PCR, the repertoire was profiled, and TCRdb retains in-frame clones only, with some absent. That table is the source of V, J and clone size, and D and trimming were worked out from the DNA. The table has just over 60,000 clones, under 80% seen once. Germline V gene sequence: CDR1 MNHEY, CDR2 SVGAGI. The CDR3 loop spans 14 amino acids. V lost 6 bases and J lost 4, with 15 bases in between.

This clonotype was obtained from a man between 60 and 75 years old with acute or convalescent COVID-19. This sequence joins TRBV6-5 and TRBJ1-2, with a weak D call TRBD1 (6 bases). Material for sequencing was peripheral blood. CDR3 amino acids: CASSRPGASYGYTF. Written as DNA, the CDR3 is TGTGCCAGCAGCCGTCCAGGGGCAAGCTATGGCTACACCTTC.